These T cell receptor beta chains were read from a single sample in a study of cytomegalovirus exposure and HLA in healthy donors. The repertoire was sequenced with immunoSEQ multiplex PCR; TCRdb's copy has only in-frame clones and lacks some. In the table there are over 150,000 clones, roughly 80% of which are singletons. The specimen was PBMCs. These receptors were collected from a woman in her twenties or thirties in good health and CMV-seropositive. Each CDR3 is given with its conserved first and last residue. A D gene is named only where the DNA matches it firmly. A row's size may be missing; if present it is once, few, many or a size class.

v_gene: TRBV28; abundance: NA; d_gene: NA; j_gene: TRBJ1-1; CDR3aa: CATHYLEAFF; CDR3nt: TGTGCCACCCACTACCTAGAAGCTTTCTTT
v_gene: TRBV6-1; abundance: once; d_gene: NA; j_gene: TRBJ2-7; CDR3aa: CASSDGRGYEQYF; CDR3nt: TGTGCCAGCAGTGACGGCAGGGGCTACGAGCAGTACTTC
v_gene: TRBV2; abundance: NA; d_gene: NA; j_gene: TRBJ2-7; CDR3aa: CASTGEIGYEQYF; CDR3nt: TGTGCCAGCACGGGGGAGATAGGCTACGAGCAGTACTTC
v_gene: TRBV5-1; abundance: NA; d_gene: NA; j_gene: TRBJ2-5; CDR3aa: CASSLAVLQGGQEAQYF; CDR3nt: TGCGCCAGCAGCTTGGCCGTACTTCAGGGGGGTCAAGAGGCCCAGTACTTC
v_gene: TRBV5-6; abundance: NA; d_gene: NA; j_gene: TRBJ2-7; CDR3aa: CASSSVTGLFDPYEQYF; CDR3nt: TGTGCCAGCAGTTCTGTGACAGGACTTTTCGACCCCTACGAGCAGTACTTC
v_gene: TRBV6-5; abundance: NA; d_gene: TRBD1; j_gene: TRBJ1-2; CDR3aa: CAIGQGNGYTF; CDR3nt: TGTGCCATTGGACAGGGGAATGGCTACACCTTC
v_gene: TRBV28; abundance: NA; d_gene: TRBD1; j_gene: TRBJ1-5; CDR3aa: CASSSGQGRVGNQPQHF; CDR3nt: TGTGCCAGCAGTTCCGGACAGGGGAGAGTCGGCAATCAGCCCCAGCATTTT
v_gene: TRBV7-2; abundance: NA; d_gene: NA; j_gene: TRBJ2-1; CDR3aa: CASSGSPNRVSYNEQFF; CDR3nt: TGTGCCAGCAGCGGATCACCAAACAGGGTTTCCTACAATGAGCAGTTCTTC
v_gene: TRBV9; abundance: NA; d_gene: NA; j_gene: TRBJ2-7; CDR3aa: CASSGLAYEQYF; CDR3nt: TGTGCCAGCAGCGGACTAGCCTACGAGCAGTACTTC
v_gene: TRBV28; abundance: NA; d_gene: TRBD2; j_gene: TRBJ2-7; CDR3aa: CASSLSSGRIYEQYF; CDR3nt: TGTGCCAGCAGTTTATCGTCCGGGAGGATTTACGAGCAGTACTTC
v_gene: TRBV11-2; abundance: NA; d_gene: NA; j_gene: TRBJ2-3; CDR3aa: CASSLESRGMVNTQYF; CDR3nt: TGTGCCAGCAGCTTAGAAAGTCGAGGGATGGTGAATACGCAGTATTTT
v_gene: TRBV5-1; abundance: NA; d_gene: TRBD2; j_gene: TRBJ2-1; CDR3aa: CASSLWEGQGEQFF; CDR3nt: TGCGCCAGCAGCCTTTGGGAGGGCCAGGGTGAGCAGTTCTTC
v_gene: TRBV28; abundance: NA; d_gene: NA; j_gene: TRBJ1-5; CDR3aa: CASNRNNQPQHF; CDR3nt: TGTGCCAGCAACAGGAACAATCAGCCCCAGCATTTT
v_gene: TRBV5-6; abundance: once; d_gene: NA; j_gene: TRBJ2-2; CDR3aa: CASSFQGYTGELFF; CDR3nt: TGTGCCAGCAGCTTTCAGGGTTACACCGGGGAGCTGTTTTTT
v_gene: TRBV14; abundance: NA; d_gene: NA; j_gene: TRBJ2-7; CDR3aa: CASSQDRGGGYEQYF; CDR3nt: TGTGCCAGCAGCCAAGATAGGGGGGGCGGCTACGAGCAGTACTTC
v_gene: TRBV5-4; abundance: few; d_gene: NA; j_gene: TRBJ1-3; CDR3aa: CASSFPGQPGNTIYF; CDR3nt: TGTGCCAGCAGCTTCCCGGGACAACCTGGAAACACCATATATTTT
v_gene: TRBV19; abundance: NA; d_gene: TRBD2; j_gene: TRBJ2-7; CDR3aa: CASREGPRYEQYF; CDR3nt: TGTGCCAGCCGGGAGGGTCCCCGCTACGAGCAGTACTTC
v_gene: TRBV2; abundance: NA; d_gene: NA; j_gene: TRBJ2-1; CDR3aa: CASSVPGMTINEQFF; CDR3nt: TGTGCCAGCAGTGTCCCGGGGATGACAATCAATGAGCAGTTCTTC
v_gene: TRBV5-1; abundance: NA; d_gene: TRBD2; j_gene: TRBJ2-1; CDR3aa: CASSLESSGASSYNEQFF; CDR3nt: TGCGCCAGCAGCTTGGAGTCTAGCGGGGCCAGCTCCTACAATGAGCAGTTCTTC
v_gene: TRBV6-5; abundance: few; d_gene: NA; j_gene: TRBJ1-2; CDR3aa: CASSLATHLDGYTF; CDR3nt: TGTGCCAGCAGCCTCGCGACACATCTTGACGGCTACACCTTC
v_gene: TRBV5-6; abundance: NA; d_gene: NA; j_gene: TRBJ1-1; CDR3aa: CASSPGLDTEAFF; CDR3nt: TGTGCCAGCAGCCCGGGGTTGGACACTGAAGCTTTCTTT
v_gene: TRBV28; abundance: once; d_gene: NA; j_gene: TRBJ2-3; CDR3aa: CASSIAAGLLDTQYF; CDR3nt: TGTGCCAGCAGTATCGCAGCGGGCCTCTTAGATACGCAGTATTTT
v_gene: TRBV6-1; abundance: NA; d_gene: NA; j_gene: TRBJ2-3; CDR3aa: CASSEAPGPTDTQYF; CDR3nt: TGTGCCAGCAGTGAAGCGCCTGGGCCCACAGATACGCAGTATTTT
v_gene: TRBV11-1; abundance: NA; d_gene: NA; j_gene: TRBJ2-7; CDR3aa: CASSLATEAEQYF; CDR3nt: TGTGCCAGCAGCTTAGCGACAGAAGCCGAGCAGTACTTC
v_gene: TRBV7-9; abundance: NA; d_gene: TRBD2; j_gene: TRBJ2-1; CDR3aa: CASSSRSGRVVEQFF; CDR3nt: TGTGCCAGCAGCTCCCGGAGCGGGAGGGTGGTTGAGCAGTTCTTC
v_gene: TRBV19; abundance: NA; d_gene: TRBD1; j_gene: TRBJ2-7; CDR3aa: CASSSGQGYEQYF; CDR3nt: TGTGCCAGTAGTTCTGGACAGGGCTACGAGCAGTACTTC
v_gene: TRBV19; abundance: NA; d_gene: TRBD1; j_gene: TRBJ2-7; CDR3aa: CASGTGTGYYEQYF; CDR3nt: TGTGCCAGTGGTACCGGGACAGGGTACTACGAGCAGTACTTC
v_gene: TRBV28; abundance: NA; d_gene: TRBD1; j_gene: TRBJ2-3; CDR3aa: CASRTRGRSTDTQYF; CDR3nt: TGTGCCAGCAGAACCAGGGGGCGAAGCACAGATACGCAGTATTTT
v_gene: TRBV13; abundance: NA; d_gene: TRBD2; j_gene: TRBJ2-1; CDR3aa: CASSSGLDSNVFF; CDR3nt: TGTGCCAGCAGCTCCGGACTAGACAGTAATGTGTTCTTC
v_gene: TRBV4-1; abundance: NA; d_gene: NA; j_gene: TRBJ2-1; CDR3aa: CASSQDRVAGGAGEQFF; CDR3nt: TGCGCCAGCAGCCAAGATCGGGTGGCTGGTGGCGCGGGTGAGCAGTTCTTC
v_gene: TRBV10-3; abundance: NA; d_gene: TRBD1; j_gene: TRBJ2-7; CDR3aa: CATEGQAFSEQYF; CDR3nt: TGTGCCACCGAGGGACAGGCTTTTAGCGAGCAGTACTTC
v_gene: TRBV10-2; abundance: once; d_gene: TRBD2; j_gene: TRBJ2-3; CDR3aa: CASSELVAGLDTQYF; CDR3nt: TGCGCCAGCAGTGAGTTGGTAGCGGGATTAGATACGCAGTATTTT
v_gene: TRBV5-1; abundance: NA; d_gene: NA; j_gene: TRBJ2-5; CDR3aa: CASSFRDTKETQYF; CDR3nt: TGCGCCAGCAGCTTCCGGGACACCAAAGAGACCCAGTACTTC
v_gene: TRBV5-1; abundance: NA; d_gene: TRBD2; j_gene: TRBJ2-1; CDR3aa: CASSRPGLAGDEQFF; CDR3nt: TGCGCCAGCAGCCGCCCCGGACTAGCGGGGGATGAGCAGTTCTTC
v_gene: TRBV4-2; abundance: NA; d_gene: NA; j_gene: TRBJ2-2; CDR3aa: CASSQGPFFGGPGGELFF; CDR3nt: TGTGCCAGCAGCCAAGGCCCTTTTTTTGGAGGGCCGGGCGGGGAGCTGTTTTTT
v_gene: TRBV4-1; abundance: few; d_gene: NA; j_gene: TRBJ1-5; CDR3aa: CASSQGTGGPVNQPQHF; CDR3nt: TGCGCCAGCAGCCAGGGGACTGGGGGACCCGTGAATCAGCCCCAGCATTTT
v_gene: TRBV19; abundance: NA; d_gene: TRBD2; j_gene: TRBJ2-2; CDR3aa: CASSIFGFAAGEYTGELFF; CDR3nt: TGTGCCAGTAGTATTTTCGGTTTTGCAGCGGGAGAGTACACCGGGGAGCTGTTTTTT